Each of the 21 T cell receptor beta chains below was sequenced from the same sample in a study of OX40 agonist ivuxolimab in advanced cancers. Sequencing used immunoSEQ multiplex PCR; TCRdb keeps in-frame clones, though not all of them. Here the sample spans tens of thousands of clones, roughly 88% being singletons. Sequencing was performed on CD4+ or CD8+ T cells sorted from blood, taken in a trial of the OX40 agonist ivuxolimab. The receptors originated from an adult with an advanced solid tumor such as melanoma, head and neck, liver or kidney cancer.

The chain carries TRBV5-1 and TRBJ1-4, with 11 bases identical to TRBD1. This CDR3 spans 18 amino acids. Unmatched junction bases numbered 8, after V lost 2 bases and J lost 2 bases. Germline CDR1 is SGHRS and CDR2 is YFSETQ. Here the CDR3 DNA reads TGCGCCAGCAGCTTCGCCGGACAGGGGGCGCATACTAATGAAAAACTGTTTTTT. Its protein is CASSFAGQGAHTNEKLFF.

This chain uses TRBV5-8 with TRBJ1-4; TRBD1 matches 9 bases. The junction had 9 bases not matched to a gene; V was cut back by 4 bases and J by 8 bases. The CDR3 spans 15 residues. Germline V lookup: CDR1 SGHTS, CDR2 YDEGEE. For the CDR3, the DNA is TGTGCCAGCAGCATGTTACAGGGGGCGCCGGAAAAACTGTTTTTT. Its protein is CASSMLQGAPEKLFF.

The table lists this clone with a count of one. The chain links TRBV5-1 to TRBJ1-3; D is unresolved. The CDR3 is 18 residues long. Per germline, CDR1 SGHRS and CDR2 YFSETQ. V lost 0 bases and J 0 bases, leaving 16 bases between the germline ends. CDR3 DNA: TGCGCCAGCAGCTTGGCGGGTGGGAGCGCTCCCTCTGGAAACACCATATATTTT. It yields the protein CASSLAGGSAPSGNTIYF.

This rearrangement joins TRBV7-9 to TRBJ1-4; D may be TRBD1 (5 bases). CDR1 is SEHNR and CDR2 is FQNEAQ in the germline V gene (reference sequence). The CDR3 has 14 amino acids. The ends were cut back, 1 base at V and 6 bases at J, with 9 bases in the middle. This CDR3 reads CASSLGGGDEKLFF. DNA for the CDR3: TGTGCCAGCAGCTTAGGGGGCGGGGATGAAAAACTGTTTTTT.

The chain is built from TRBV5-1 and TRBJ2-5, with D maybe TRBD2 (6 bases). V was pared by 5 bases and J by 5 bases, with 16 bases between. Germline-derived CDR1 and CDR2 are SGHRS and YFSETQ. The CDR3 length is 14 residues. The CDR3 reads CASSRLGGGETQYF. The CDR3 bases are TGCGCCAGCAGTCGATTAGGTGGAGGGGAGACCCAGTACTTC.

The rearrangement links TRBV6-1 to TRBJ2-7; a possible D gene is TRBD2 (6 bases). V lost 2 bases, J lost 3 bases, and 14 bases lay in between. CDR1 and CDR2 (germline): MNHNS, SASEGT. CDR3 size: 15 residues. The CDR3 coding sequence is TGTGCCAGCAGTGAATTCGAGCGGGCAGACTACGAGCAGTACTTC. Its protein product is CASSEFERADYEQYF.

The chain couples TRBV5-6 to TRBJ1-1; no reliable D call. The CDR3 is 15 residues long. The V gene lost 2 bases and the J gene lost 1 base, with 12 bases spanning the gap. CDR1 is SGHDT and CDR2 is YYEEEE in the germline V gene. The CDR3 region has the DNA TGTGCCAGCAGCTTTTTTGGGGTAGGGAACACTGAAGCTTTCTTT. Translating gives CASSFFGVGNTEAFF.

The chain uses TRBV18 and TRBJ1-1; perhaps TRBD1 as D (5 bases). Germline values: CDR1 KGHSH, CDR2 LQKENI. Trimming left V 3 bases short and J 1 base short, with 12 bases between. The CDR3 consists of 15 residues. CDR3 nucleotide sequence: TGTGCCAGCTCACCTACGGGGCGCACGAACACTGAAGCTTTCTTT. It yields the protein CASSPTGRTNTEAFF.

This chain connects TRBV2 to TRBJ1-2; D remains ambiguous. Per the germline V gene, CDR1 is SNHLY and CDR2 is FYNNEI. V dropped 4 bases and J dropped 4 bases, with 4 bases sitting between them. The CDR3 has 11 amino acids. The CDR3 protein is CASSATYGYTF. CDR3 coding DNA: TGTGCCAGCAGTGCCACCTATGGCTACACCTTC.

CDR3 sequence (DNA): TGTGCCAGCAGCGTAGTAGCTAGCGGGGGTTCCGGGGGAGAGACCCAGTACTTC. This encodes CASSVVASGGSGGETQYF. The genes are TRBV9 and TRBJ2-5, with 10 nucleotides matching TRBD2. J was trimmed by 4 bases and V by 0 bases; bases with no gene match: 12. Germline CDR1 is SGDLS and CDR2 is YYNGEE. This CDR3 has 18 amino acids.

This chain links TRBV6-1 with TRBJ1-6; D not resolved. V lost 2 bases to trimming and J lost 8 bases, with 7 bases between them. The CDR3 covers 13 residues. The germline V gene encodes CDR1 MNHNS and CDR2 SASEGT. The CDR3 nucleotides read TGTGCCAGCAGTGAAATAGGAGATTCACCCCTCCACTTT. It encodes CASSEIGDSPLHF.

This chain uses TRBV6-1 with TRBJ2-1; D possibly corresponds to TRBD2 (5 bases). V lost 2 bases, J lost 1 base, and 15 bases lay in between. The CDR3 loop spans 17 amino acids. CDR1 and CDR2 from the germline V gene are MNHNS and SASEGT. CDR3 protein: CASSEIRTRPSYNEQFF. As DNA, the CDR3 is TGTGCCAGCAGTGAAATAAGAACTAGACCTTCCTACAATGAGCAGTTCTTC.

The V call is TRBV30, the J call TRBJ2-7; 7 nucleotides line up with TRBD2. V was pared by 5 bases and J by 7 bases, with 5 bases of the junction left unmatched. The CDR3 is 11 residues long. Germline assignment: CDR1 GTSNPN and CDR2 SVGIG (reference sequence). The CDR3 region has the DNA TGTGCCTGGGGCCGGGGAGGGGAGCAGTACTTC. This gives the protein CAWGRGGEQYF.

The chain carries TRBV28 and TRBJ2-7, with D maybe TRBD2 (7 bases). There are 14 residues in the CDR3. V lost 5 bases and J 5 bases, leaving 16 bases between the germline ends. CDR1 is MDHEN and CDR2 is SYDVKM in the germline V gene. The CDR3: CASSPRGGTDEQYF. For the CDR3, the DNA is TGTGCCAGCAGTCCCCGCGGGGGCACGGACGAGCAGTACTTC.

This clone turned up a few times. The CDR3 reads CAISPAVGEQYF. DNA of the CDR3: TGTGCCATCAGTCCCGCGGTCGGCGAGCAGTACTTC. V is TRBV10-3 and J is TRBJ2-7, with D unclear. The V gene lost 5 bases and the J gene lost 6 bases, with 11 bases spanning the gap. CDR3 length equals 12 residues. Germline V CDR1 and CDR2: ENHRY, SYGVKD.

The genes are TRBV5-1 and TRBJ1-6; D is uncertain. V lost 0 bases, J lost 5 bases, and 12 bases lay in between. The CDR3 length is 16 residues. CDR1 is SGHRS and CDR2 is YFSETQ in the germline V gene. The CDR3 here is CASSLGQPGDNSPLHF. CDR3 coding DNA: TGCGCCAGCAGCTTGGGGCAGCCCGGCGATAATTCACCCCTCCACTTT. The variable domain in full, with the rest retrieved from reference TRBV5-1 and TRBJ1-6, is KAGVTQTPRYLIKTRGQQVTLSCSPISGHRSVSWYQQTPGQGLQFLFEYFSETQRNKGNFPGRFSGRQFSNSRSEMNVSTLELGDSALYLCASSLGQPGDNSPLHFGNGTRLTVT.

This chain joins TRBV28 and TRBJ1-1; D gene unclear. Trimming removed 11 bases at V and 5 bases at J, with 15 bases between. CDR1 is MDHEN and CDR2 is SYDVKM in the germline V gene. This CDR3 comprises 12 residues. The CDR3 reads CAVVAWGTEAFF. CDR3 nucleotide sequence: TGTGCCGTGGTGGCATGGGGTACTGAAGCTTTCTTT.

CDR3 in amino acids: CASSLNLLYEQYF. CDR3 nucleotides: TGTGCCAGCAGCCTCAACCTCCTCTACGAGCAGTACTTC. V gene TRBV5-6 combines with J gene TRBJ2-7; D is unresolved. Trimming removed 4 bases at V and 3 bases at J, with 11 bases between. Germline V gene sequence: CDR1 SGHDT, CDR2 YYEEEE. This CDR3 comprises 13 residues.

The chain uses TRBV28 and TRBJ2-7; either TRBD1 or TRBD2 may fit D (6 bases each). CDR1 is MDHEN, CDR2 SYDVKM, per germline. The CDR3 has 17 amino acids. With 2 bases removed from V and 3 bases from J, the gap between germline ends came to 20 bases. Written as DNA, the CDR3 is TGTGCCAGCAGTTTAAGGGTCCGGGGGCCGAACCTCTACGAGCAGTACTTC. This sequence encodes CASSLRVRGPNLYEQYF.

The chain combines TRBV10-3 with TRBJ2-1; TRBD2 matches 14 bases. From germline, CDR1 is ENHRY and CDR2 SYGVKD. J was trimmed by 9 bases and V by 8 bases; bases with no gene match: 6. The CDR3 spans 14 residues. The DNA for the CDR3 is TGTGCCATCGGACTAGCGGGGGGCCGGGGTGAGCAGTTCTTC. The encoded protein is CAIGLAGGRGEQFF.

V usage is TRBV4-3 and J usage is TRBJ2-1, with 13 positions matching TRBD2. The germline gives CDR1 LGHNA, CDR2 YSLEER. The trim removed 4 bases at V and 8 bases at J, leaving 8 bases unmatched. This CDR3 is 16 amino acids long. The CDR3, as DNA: TGCGCCAGCAGCCTTGAACTAGCGGGGGGGCAGCATGAGCAGTTCTTC. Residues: CASSLELAGGQHEQFF.